What follows describes a single T cell receptor (beta chain). Its antigen is not identified. With 5 bases clipped from V and 7 bases from J, the junction kept 6 bases outside the gene matches. From germline, CDR1 is SGHTA and CDR2 FQGNSA. This CDR3 has 14 amino acids. This record comes from a study of lymphopenia after photon versus proton radiotherapy. Study observations and caveats: Survival link was tested only in deceased patients; proton benefit remains a possibility. Photon-treated patients lost naive T cells and TCR diversity; proton-treated stayed stable. Oligoclonal CD8+ Temra expansion after nadir drove photon patients' diversity drop. A bigger post-nadir fall in TCR diversity correlated inversely with survival time in deceased patients.

Assay: immunoSEQ multiplex PCR; the TCRdb copy retains only in-frame clones and omits some. The profile covers some 20,000 clones, with about nine tenths appearing a single time and roughly 6.1% taken by the ten largest. Sequencing used peripheral blood, obtained from a patient treated with photon-based radiotherapy. This TCR was recovered from a man aged 55 to 70 with pancreatic cancer. The chain has TRBV7-2 and TRBJ1-5; 9 bases map to TRBD1. CDR3 DNA: TGTGCCAGCAGCGCAGGACAGGGGAGACAGCCCCAGCATTTT. Its protein is CASSAGQGRQPQHF.